Sequencing of this T cell receptor beta chain was carried out in a study of cytomegalovirus exposure and HLA in healthy donors. The overall study: Inside one of the first data releases sat 80 million to 95 million unique TCRs taken from HLA-typed donors. General study points: Reports indicate that TCR beta sequences accurately predicted the HLA-A and HLA-B alleles of most subjects.

Amplification used 60 Vbeta primers and 13 Jbeta primers. Measured with immunoSEQ multiplex PCR; TCRdb has only the in-frame clones, and not every one. Of some 190,000 clones in the sample, over 80% were seen once. Concerning this clone: Its target is not known.

Germline CDR1 reads SGDLS; CDR2 reads YYNGEE. The V end lost 3 bases, the J end lost 0 bases, and 21 bases lay between the germline ends. CDR3 length: 18 amino acids. The sequencing sample was made of PBMCs. This clonotype originated in a man aged 35-49 years in good health and CMV-seronegative. This sequence joins TRBV9 and TRBJ1-2, with D unclear. CDR3 region: CASSGLRVKDRTNYGYTF. CDR3 DNA sequence: TGTGCCAGCAGCGGACTCAGAGTGAAGGATCGAACTAACTATGGCTACACCTTC.